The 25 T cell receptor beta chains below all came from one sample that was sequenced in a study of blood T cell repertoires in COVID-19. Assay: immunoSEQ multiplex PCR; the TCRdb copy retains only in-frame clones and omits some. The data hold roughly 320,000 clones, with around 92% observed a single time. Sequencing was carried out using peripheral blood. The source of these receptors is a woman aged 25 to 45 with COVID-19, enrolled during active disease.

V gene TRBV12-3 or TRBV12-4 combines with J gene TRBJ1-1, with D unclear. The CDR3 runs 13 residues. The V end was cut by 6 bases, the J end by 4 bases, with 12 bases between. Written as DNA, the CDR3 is TGTGCCAGCAGACCCAATGAGGCCACTGAAGCTTTCTTT. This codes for CASRPNEATEAFF.

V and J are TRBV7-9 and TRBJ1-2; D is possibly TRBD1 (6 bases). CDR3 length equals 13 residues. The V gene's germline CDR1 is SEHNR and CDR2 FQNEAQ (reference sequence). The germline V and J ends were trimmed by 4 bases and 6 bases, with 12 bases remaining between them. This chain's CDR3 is CASSSRTAHGYTF. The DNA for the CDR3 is TGTGCCAGCAGCTCGCGGACAGCCCATGGCTACACCTTC.

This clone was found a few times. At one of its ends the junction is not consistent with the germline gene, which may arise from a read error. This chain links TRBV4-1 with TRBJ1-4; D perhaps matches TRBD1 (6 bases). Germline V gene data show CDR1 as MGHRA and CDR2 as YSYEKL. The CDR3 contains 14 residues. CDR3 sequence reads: CASSPVRDNGKLFF. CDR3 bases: TGCGCCAGCAGCCCCGTTAGGGACAATGGAAAACTGTTTTTT.

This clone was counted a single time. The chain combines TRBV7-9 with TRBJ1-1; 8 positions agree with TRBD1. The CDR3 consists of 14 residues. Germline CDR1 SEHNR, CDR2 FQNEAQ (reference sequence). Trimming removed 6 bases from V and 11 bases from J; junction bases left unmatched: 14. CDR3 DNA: TGTGCCAGCAGTTCCCCAGGACAGGGTGTGGCGGCTTTCTTT. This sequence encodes CASSSPGQGVAAFF.

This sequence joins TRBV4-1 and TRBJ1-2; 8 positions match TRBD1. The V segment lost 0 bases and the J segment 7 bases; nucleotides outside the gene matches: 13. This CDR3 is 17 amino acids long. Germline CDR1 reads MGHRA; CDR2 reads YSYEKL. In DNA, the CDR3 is TGCGCCAGCAGCCAAGATAGTTCGTGGCAGGGGGCGAGTGGCTACACCTTC. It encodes CASSQDSSWQGASGYTF.

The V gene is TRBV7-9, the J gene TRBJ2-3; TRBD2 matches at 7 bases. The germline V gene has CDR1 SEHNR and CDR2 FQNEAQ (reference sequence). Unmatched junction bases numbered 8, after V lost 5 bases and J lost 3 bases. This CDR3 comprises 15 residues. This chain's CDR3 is CASSRPLANTDTQYF. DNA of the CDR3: TGTGCCAGCAGCCGTCCACTAGCGAATACAGATACGCAGTATTTT.

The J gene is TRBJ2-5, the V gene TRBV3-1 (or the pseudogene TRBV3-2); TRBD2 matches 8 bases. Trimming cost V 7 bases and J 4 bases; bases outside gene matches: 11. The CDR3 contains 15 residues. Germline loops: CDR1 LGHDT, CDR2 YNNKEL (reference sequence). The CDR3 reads CASNPGGVSGETQYF. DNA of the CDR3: TGTGCCAGCAACCCCGGGGGGGTGTCTGGAGAGACCCAGTACTTC.

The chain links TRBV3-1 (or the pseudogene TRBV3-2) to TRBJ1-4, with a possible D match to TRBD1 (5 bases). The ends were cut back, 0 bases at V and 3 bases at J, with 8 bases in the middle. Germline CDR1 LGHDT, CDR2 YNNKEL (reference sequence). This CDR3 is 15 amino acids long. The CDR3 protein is CASSQDGGANEKLFF. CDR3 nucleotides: TGTGCCAGCAGCCAAGATGGGGGGGCTAATGAAAAACTGTTTTTT.

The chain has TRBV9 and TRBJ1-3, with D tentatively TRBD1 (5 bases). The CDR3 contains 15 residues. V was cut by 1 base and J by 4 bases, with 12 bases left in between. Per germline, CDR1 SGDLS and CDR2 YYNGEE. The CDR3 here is CASSVMGGSGNTIYF. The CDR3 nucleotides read TGTGCCAGCAGCGTAATGGGGGGTTCAGGAAACACCATATATTTT.

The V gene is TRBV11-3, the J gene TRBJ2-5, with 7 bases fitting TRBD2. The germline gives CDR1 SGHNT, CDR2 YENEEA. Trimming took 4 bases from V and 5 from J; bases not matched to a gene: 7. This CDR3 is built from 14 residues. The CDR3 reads CASSSGLVTETQYF. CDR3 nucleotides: TGTGCCAGCAGCTCCGGACTAGTTACCGAGACCCAGTACTTC.

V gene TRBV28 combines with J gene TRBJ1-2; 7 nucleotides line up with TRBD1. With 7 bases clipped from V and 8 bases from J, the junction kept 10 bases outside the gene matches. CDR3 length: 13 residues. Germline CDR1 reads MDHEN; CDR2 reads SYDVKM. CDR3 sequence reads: CASTTDRAWGYTF. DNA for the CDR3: TGTGCCAGCACCACAGACAGGGCTTGGGGCTACACCTTC.

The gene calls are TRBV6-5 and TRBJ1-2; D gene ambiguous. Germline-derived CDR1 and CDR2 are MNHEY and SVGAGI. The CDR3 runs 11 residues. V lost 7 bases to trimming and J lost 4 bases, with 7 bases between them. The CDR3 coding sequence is TGTGCCAGCAAATCTTTCTATGGCTACACCTTC. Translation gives CASKSFYGYTF.

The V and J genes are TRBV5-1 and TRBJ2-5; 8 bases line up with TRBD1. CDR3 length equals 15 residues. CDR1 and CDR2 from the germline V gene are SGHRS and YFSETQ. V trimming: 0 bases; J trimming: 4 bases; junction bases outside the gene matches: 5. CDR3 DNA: TGCGCCAGCAGCTTGGCCCCGACAGGGGCAGAGACCCAGTACTTC. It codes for CASSLAPTGAETQYF.

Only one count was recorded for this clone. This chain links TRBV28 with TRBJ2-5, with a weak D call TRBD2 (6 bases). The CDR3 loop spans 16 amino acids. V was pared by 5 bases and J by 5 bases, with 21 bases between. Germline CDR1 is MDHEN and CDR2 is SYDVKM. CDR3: CASSPSPGVVGETQYF. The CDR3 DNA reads TGTGCCAGCAGTCCCTCCCCGGGAGTTGTGGGGGAGACCCAGTACTTC.

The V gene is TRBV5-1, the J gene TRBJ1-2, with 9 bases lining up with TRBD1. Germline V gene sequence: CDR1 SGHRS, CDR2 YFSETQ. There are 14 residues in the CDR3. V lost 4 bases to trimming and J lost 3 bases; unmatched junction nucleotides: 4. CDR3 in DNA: TGCGCCAGCAGCCTTACAGGGGGCCACTATGGCTACACCTTC. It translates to CASSLTGGHYGYTF.

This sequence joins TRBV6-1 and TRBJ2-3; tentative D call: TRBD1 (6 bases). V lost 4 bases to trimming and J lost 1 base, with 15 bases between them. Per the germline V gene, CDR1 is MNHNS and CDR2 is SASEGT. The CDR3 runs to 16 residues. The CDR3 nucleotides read TGTGCCAGCAGTGTCCGCAGGGGAGTTGGCACAGATACGCAGTATTTT. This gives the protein CASSVRRGVGTDTQYF.

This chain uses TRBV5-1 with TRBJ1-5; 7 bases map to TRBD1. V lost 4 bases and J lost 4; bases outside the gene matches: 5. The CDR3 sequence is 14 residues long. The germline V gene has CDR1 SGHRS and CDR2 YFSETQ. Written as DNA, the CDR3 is TGCGCCAGCAGCCTCGGACAGGAGAATCAGCCCCAGCATTTT. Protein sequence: CASSLGQENQPQHF.

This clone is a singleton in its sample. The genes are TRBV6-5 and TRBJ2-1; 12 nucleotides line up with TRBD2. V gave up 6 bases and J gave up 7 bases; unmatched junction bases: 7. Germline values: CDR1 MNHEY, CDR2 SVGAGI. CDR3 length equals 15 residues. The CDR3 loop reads CASSLAGGPFNEQFF. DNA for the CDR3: TGTGCCAGCAGCCTAGCGGGGGGGCCCTTTAATGAGCAGTTCTTC.

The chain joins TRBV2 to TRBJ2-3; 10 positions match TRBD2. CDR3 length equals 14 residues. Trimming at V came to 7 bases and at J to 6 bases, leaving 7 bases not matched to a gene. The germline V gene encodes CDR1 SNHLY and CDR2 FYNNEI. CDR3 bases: TGTGCCAGCACCCAGGGGACTAGCGCGGATACGCAGTATTTT. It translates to CASTQGTSADTQYF.

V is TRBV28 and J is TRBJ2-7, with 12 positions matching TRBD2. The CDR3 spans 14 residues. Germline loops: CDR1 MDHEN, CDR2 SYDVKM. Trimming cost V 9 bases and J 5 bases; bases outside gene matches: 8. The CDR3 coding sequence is TGTGCCAGTAAGCTAGCGGGGGGGCGGCACGAGCAGTACGTC. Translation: CASKLAGGRHEQYV.

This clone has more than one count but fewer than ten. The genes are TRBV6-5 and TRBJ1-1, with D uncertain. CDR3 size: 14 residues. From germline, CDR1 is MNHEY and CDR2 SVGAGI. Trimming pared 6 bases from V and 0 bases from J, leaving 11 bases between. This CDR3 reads CASRNLEVNTEAFF. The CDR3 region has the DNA TGTGCCAGCAGAAACCTCGAGGTGAACACTGAAGCTTTCTTT.

This chain's CDR3 is CASSFAKGQGNTGELFF. CDR3 in DNA: TGTGCCAGCAGCTTCGCGAAGGGACAGGGGAACACCGGGGAGCTGTTTTTT. The chain combines TRBV7-6 with TRBJ2-2; 9 bases align to TRBD1. The CDR3 spans 17 residues. Per the germline V gene, CDR1 is SGHVS and CDR2 is FNYEAQ. The junction had 6 bases not matched to a gene; V was cut back by 3 bases and J by 1 base.

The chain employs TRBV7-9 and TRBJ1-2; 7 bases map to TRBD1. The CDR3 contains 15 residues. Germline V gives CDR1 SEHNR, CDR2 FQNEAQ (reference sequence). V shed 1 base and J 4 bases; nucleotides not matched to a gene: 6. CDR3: CASSLGTGGPYGYTF. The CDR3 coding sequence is TGTGCCAGCAGCTTAGGGACAGGCGGACCCTATGGCTACACCTTC.

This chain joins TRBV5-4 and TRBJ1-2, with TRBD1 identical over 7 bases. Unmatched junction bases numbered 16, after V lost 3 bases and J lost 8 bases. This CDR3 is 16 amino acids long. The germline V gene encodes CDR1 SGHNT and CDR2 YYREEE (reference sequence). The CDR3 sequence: CASSSGLNRGIRGYTF. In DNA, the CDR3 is TGTGCCAGCAGCTCAGGCCTCAACAGGGGAATTAGGGGCTACACCTTC.

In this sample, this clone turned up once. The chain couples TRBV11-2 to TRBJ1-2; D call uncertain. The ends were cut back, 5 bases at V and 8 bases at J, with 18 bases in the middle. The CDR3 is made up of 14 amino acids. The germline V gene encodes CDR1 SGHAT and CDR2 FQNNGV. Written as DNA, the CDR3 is TGTGCCAGCAGCGTCGGGGAGGGTCCCTACGGCTACACCTTC. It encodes CASSVGEGPYGYTF. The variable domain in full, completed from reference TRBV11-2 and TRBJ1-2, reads EAGVAQSPRYKIIEKRQSVAFWCNPISGHATLYWYQQILGQGPKLLIQFQNNGVVDDSQLPKDRFSAERLKGVDSTLKIQPAKLEDSAVYLCASSVGEGPYGYTFGSGTRLTVV.